The 12 T cell receptor beta chains below were found in one sample sequenced in a study of shared clonotypes between healthy human individuals. Clones were read by immunoSEQ multiplex PCR, and TCRdb kept only the in-frame ones, dropping some. The table shows around 510,000 clones, with about 96% occurring only once. The material sequenced was naive CD4+ T cells sorted from blood. The subset: CD45RA+ positively selected. All receptors come from a woman in her twenties or thirties in good health.

This rearrangement joins TRBV2 to TRBJ2-1; TRBD2 agrees at 11 bases. CDR1 and CDR2 from the germline V gene are SNHLY and FYNNEI. Losses at the gene ends were 4 bases for V and 4 bases for J; bases not matched to a gene: 9. The CDR3 extends over 17 amino acids. The CDR3 loop is CASSGGGTSGKYNEQFF. The CDR3 DNA reads TGTGCCAGCAGTGGGGGGGGGACTAGCGGAAAATACAATGAGCAGTTCTTC. The full variable domain, in which reference TRBV2 and TRBJ2-1 provide the parts outside the CDR3, is EPEVTQTPSHQVTQMGQEVILRCVPISNHLYFYWYRQILGQKVEFLVSFYNNEISEKSEIFDDQFSVERPDGSNFTLKIRSTKLEDSAMYFCASSGGGTSGKYNEQFFGPGTRLTVL.

The rearrangement joins TRBV28 to TRBJ1-2, with a possible D match to TRBD1 (6 bases). The CDR3 runs 15 residues. V shed 3 bases and J shed 5 bases, with 16 bases lying between them. Germline-derived CDR1 and CDR2 are MDHEN and SYDVKM. The CDR3 DNA is TGTGCCAGCAGTTTTCGGGGGGCGATAATTTATGGCTACACCTTC. Translation gives CASSFRGAIIYGYTF.

The chain uses TRBV6-6 and TRBJ1-5; no reliable D call. The CDR3 contains 14 residues. Germline assignment: CDR1 MNHNY and CDR2 SVGAGI (reference sequence). V gave up 0 bases and J gave up 5 bases, with 8 bases separating them. CDR3 nucleotides: TGTGCCAGCAGTTACTCGACGGCGTATCAGCCCCAGCATTTT. Translated, it gives CASSYSTAYQPQHF.

The genes are TRBV4-1 and TRBJ2-1; weak D call: TRBD2 (6 bases). Trimming removed 0 bases at V and 2 bases at J, with 14 bases between. The V gene's germline CDR1 is MGHRA and CDR2 YSYEKL. CDR3 size: 17 residues. This CDR3 is CASSQERSGVPYNEQFF. The CDR3 coding sequence is TGCGCCAGCAGCCAAGAAAGGTCGGGAGTTCCCTACAATGAGCAGTTCTTC.

This rearrangement joins TRBV29-1 to TRBJ2-3, with D possibly being TRBD1 (5 bases). The CDR3 totals 13 residues. Germline CDR1 reads SQVTM; CDR2 reads ANQGSEA. V was pared by 3 bases and J by 4 bases, with 11 bases between. The CDR3 sequence is CSVDRQGSDTQYF. In DNA form, the CDR3 reads TGCAGCGTTGACAGGCAGGGATCAGATACGCAGTATTTT.

The gene calls are TRBV28 and TRBJ2-7; 9 nucleotides line up with TRBD1. Germline loops: CDR1 MDHEN, CDR2 SYDVKM. There are 14 residues in the CDR3. Germline trimming cut 6 bases from V and 4 bases from J; bases unmatched to any gene: 7. DNA for the CDR3: TGTGCCAGCAGAGACACAGGGGGCCGGTACGAGCAGTACTTC. This codes for CASRDTGGRYEQYF.

The chain is built from TRBV7-2 and TRBJ2-1; 9 bases line up with TRBD2. V lost 5 bases to trimming and J lost 3 bases; unmatched junction nucleotides: 8. Germline CDR1 and CDR2: SGHTA and FQGNSA. The CDR3 loop spans 16 amino acids. CDR3 bases: TGTGCCAGCAGCCTAACCGGGACTAGCAGCTACAATGAGCAGTTCTTC. This sequence encodes CASSLTGTSSYNEQFF.

The gene calls are TRBV19 and TRBJ2-1, with 8 positions matching TRBD2. Per the germline V gene, CDR1 is LNHDA and CDR2 is SQIVND (reference sequence). V trimming: 4 bases; J trimming: 3 bases; junction bases outside the gene matches: 5. The length of the CDR3 is 15 residues. Here the CDR3 DNA reads TGTGCCAGTAGTAGAAGCGGGAGCGTCTACAATGAGCAGTTCTTC. It codes for CASSRSGSVYNEQFF.

This clone was observed a single time. The genes are TRBV7-9 and TRBJ2-1, with 7 bases lining up with TRBD1. The CDR3 sequence is 14 residues long. CDR1 is SEHNR, CDR2 FQNEAQ, per germline (reference sequence). V was pared by 4 bases and J by 3 bases, with 3 bases of the junction left unmatched. The DNA for the CDR3 is TGTGCCAGCAGCTCCAGACAGGGCTACAATGAGCAGTTCTTC. Translated: CASSSRQGYNEQFF. Variable domain in full (rest from reference TRBV7-9 and TRBJ2-1): DTGVSQNPRHKITKRGQNVTFRCDPISEHNRLYWYRQTLGQGPEFLTYFQNEAQLEKSRLLSDRFSAERPKGSFSTLEIQRTEQGDSAMYLCASSSRQGYNEQFFGPGTRLTVL.

V and J are TRBV18 and TRBJ1-1; possible D gene TRBD1, 6 bases. V was pared by 3 bases and J by 2 bases, with 16 bases between. Germline-derived CDR1 and CDR2 are KGHSH and LQKENI. The CDR3 covers 16 residues. The CDR3 region has the DNA TGTGCCAGCTCACCTAAACAAACAGGGTTAAACACTGAAGCTTTCTTT. This gives the protein CASSPKQTGLNTEAFF.

The rearrangement links TRBV7-7 to TRBJ2-1; 8 bases are shared with TRBD2. CDR1 is SSHAT, CDR2 FNYEAQ, per germline (reference sequence). This CDR3 has 13 amino acids. Unmatched junction bases numbered 3, after V lost 6 bases and J lost 5 bases. The CDR3 DNA sequence: TGTGCCAGCAGTCACGGGGGGGACAATGAGCAGTTCTTC. This encodes CASSHGGDNEQFF.

This clone was counted a single time. The genes are TRBV27 and TRBJ2-7, with D perhaps matching TRBD1 or TRBD2 (7 bases each). CDR3 size: 16 residues. Looked up from germline, CDR1 is MNHEY and CDR2 is SMNVEV (reference sequence). Trimming shortened V by 5 bases and J by 4 bases, and 21 bases separated the two germline ends. The CDR3 DNA is TGTGCCAGCAGTGGCCAGGGGGGGCGGTTAGCTTACGAGCAGTACTTC. It is translated as CASSGQGGRLAYEQYF.